This TCR beta chain stems from a study of blood T cell repertoires in COVID-19. Some clones are missing from TCRdb's copy, which holds only in-frame ones; the method was immunoSEQ multiplex PCR. The table has around 87,000 clones, 89% seen once; the top ten hold 8% to 10%. The sequenced sample consisted of peripheral blood. The sequence came from a man aged 50-59 years with acute or convalescent COVID-19.

CDR3 nucleotide sequence: TGTGCCAGTAGTATGGGAAGACAGGTCAACAATCAGCCCCAGCATTTT. It translates to CASSMGRQVNNQPQHF. V gene TRBV19 combines with J gene TRBJ1-5; the D gene is possibly TRBD1 (6 bases). Trimming left V 3 bases short and J 3 bases short, with 15 bases between. The CDR3 runs to 16 residues. CDR1 and CDR2 (germline): LNHDA, SQIVND (reference sequence).